Below are 29 T cell receptor beta chains sequenced from a single sample in a study of T cell responses to AZD1222 COVID-19 vaccine. Clones were read by immunoSEQ multiplex PCR, and TCRdb kept only the in-frame ones, dropping some. The table records about 63,000 clones, over 75% of them present only once. The sample was peripheral blood, taken on day 0 of AZD1222 vaccination. Receptors were obtained from an adult in good health.

This chain links TRBV11-2 with TRBJ1-5, with D possibly TRBD1 on 5 matching bases. CDR3 length: 14 residues. The V end lost 3 bases, the J end lost 6 bases, and 12 bases lay between the germline ends. The germline gives CDR1 SGHAT, CDR2 FQNNGV. The CDR3 DNA sequence: TGTGCCAGCAGCTTTGGGGGAACAAGTCAGCCCCAGCATTTT. Translating gives CASSFGGTSQPQHF.

The rearrangement links TRBV4-1 to TRBJ2-1, with 7 bases matching TRBD1. Per germline, CDR1 MGHRA and CDR2 YSYEKL. The V gene end was trimmed by 0 bases and the J gene end by 4 bases; junction bases not matched to a gene: 15. This CDR3 has 19 residues. The CDR3 loop reads CASSQDDGQTHRGYNEQFF. For the CDR3, the DNA is TGCGCCAGCAGCCAAGATGACGGACAGACCCACAGGGGATACAATGAGCAGTTCTTC.

The chain combines TRBV15 with TRBJ1-5; the match to TRBD1 covers 7 bases. There are 18 residues in the CDR3. J was trimmed by 0 bases and V by 0 bases; bases with no gene match: 8. Germline V gives CDR1 LNHNV, CDR2 YYDKDF (reference sequence). CDR3: CATSRESGTAYSNQPQHF. The DNA for the CDR3 is TGTGCCACCAGCAGAGAGTCGGGGACAGCTTATAGCAATCAGCCCCAGCATTTT. The full variable domain, its missing parts supplied by reference TRBV15 and TRBJ1-5, is DAMVIQNPRYQVTQFGKPVTLSCSQTLNHNVMYWYQQKSSQAPKLLFHYYDKDFNNEADTPDNFQSRRPNTSFCFLDIRSPGLGDTAMYLCATSRESGTAYSNQPQHFGDGTRLSIL.

The chain combines TRBV19 with TRBJ1-3; 7 nucleotides match TRBD1. V gave up 5 bases and J gave up 3 bases; unmatched junction bases: 4. Germline lookup yields CDR1 LNHDA and CDR2 SQIVND (reference sequence). The CDR3 runs 14 residues. CDR3 protein: CASSEQGFGNTIYF. CDR3 coding DNA: TGTGCCAGTAGTGAACAGGGGTTTGGAAACACCATATATTTT.

The V and J genes are TRBV7-9 and TRBJ2-7; 10 nucleotides agree with TRBD2. CDR3 length: 14 amino acids. Germline trimming cut 3 bases from V and 4 bases from J; bases unmatched to any gene: 3. CDR1 and CDR2 from the germline V gene are SEHNR and FQNEAQ (reference sequence). As DNA, the CDR3 is TGTGCCAGCAGCTTTAGCGGGGGGTATTACGAGCAGTACTTC. Its protein product is CASSFSGGYYEQYF.

J is TRBJ1-5 and V is TRBV11-2; D is ambiguous. V lost 5 bases and J lost 7, with 9 bases in between. Germline V lookup: CDR1 SGHAT, CDR2 FQNNGV. This CDR3 is 12 amino acids long. This CDR3 is CASSASGQPQHF. The CDR3 nucleotides read TGTGCCAGCAGCGCCTCGGGGCAGCCCCAGCATTTT.

CDR3 region: CASRATSGLGFF. CDR3 in DNA: TGTGCCAGCAGGGCCACTAGCGGACTAGGGTTCTTC. This chain joins TRBV2 and TRBJ2-1, with 8 bases aligning to TRBD2. Germline CDR1 is SNHLY and CDR2 is FYNNEI. The V gene end was trimmed by 6 bases and the J gene end by 15 bases; junction bases not matched to a gene: 10. The CDR3 runs 12 residues.

V gene TRBV7-8 combines with J gene TRBJ1-5, with TRBD1 matching over 7 bases. Germline V gene data show CDR1 as SGHVS and CDR2 as FQNEAQ. V shed 3 bases, J shed 6 bases, and the junction held 2 bases outside the gene matches. The CDR3 is 13 residues long. The CDR3 here is CASSFDRAQPQHF. CDR3 in DNA: TGTGCCAGCAGCTTCGACAGGGCTCAGCCCCAGCATTTT.

This rearrangement joins TRBV2 to TRBJ1-5; D not resolved. Trimming took 5 bases from V and 0 from J, leaving 11 bases between them. CDR3 size: 15 residues. Per the germline V gene, CDR1 is SNHLY and CDR2 is FYNNEI. The CDR3 is CASSSAPNSNQPQHF. For the CDR3, the DNA is TGTGCCAGCAGTTCCGCCCCCAATAGCAATCAGCCCCAGCATTTT.

This chain joins TRBV10-3 and TRBJ2-1; no clear D gene. The CDR3 is 15 residues long. Trimming took 7 bases from V and 0 from J, leaving 13 bases between them. The germline CDR1 and CDR2 sequences are ENHRY and SYGVKD. The DNA for the CDR3 is TGTGCCATCACCCCTGACATTACCTCCTACAATGAGCAGTTCTTC. Translating it yields CAITPDITSYNEQFF.

CDR3 region: CASSLILTGELFF. CDR3 in DNA: TGTGCCAGCAGCTTAATTTTGACCGGGGAGCTGTTTTTT. The chain combines TRBV7-3 with TRBJ2-2; D uncertain. The V end lost 1 base, the J end lost 5 bases, and 5 bases lay between the germline ends. CDR3 length: 13 residues. The germline V gene encodes CDR1 SGHTA and CDR2 FQGTGA.

The chain combines TRBV6-5 with TRBJ1-6; the D gene is possibly TRBD1 (6 bases). Germline assignment: CDR1 MNHEY and CDR2 SVGAGI. This CDR3 has 14 residues. The V end was cut by 9 bases, the J end by 9 bases, with 18 bases between. CDR3 region: CASQNSGAGSPLHF. The CDR3 DNA follows: TGTGCCAGTCAAAACTCAGGGGCAGGTTCACCCCTCCACTTT.

The V gene is TRBV11-3, the J gene TRBJ2-3; either TRBD1 or TRBD2 may supply D (5 bases each). This CDR3 spans 14 amino acids. The germline V gene encodes CDR1 SGHNT and CDR2 YENEEA. With 5 bases removed from V and 1 base from J, the gap between germline ends came to 10 bases. The CDR3 spells CASSRDGRTDTQYF. Here the CDR3 DNA reads TGTGCCAGCAGCCGGGACGGCCGCACAGATACGCAGTATTTT.

A few counts support this clone. The chain links TRBV5-4 to TRBJ2-2; possible D gene TRBD2, 6 bases. The V and J ends lost 4 bases and 6 bases respectively, with 19 bases between them. The CDR3 covers 16 residues. Per germline, CDR1 SGHNT and CDR2 YYREEE (reference sequence). In DNA form, the CDR3 reads TGTGCCAGCAGCAAGACTAGTAGTAGCCTCTCCGGGGAGCTGTTTTTT. Protein product: CASSKTSSSLSGELFF.

This chain joins TRBV5-4 and TRBJ2-7; D is possibly TRBD1 (6 bases). Trimming left V 4 bases short and J 4 bases short, with 15 bases between. The germline gives CDR1 SGHNT, CDR2 YYREEE (reference sequence). CDR3 length: 14 amino acids. CDR3: CASSPSGADYEQYF. The CDR3 nucleotides read TGTGCCAGCAGCCCCTCAGGGGCGGATTACGAGCAGTACTTC.

The V and J genes are TRBV13 and TRBJ2-5, with D unclear. The length of the CDR3 is 14 residues. The V and J ends lost 5 bases and 4 bases respectively, with 14 bases between them. CDR1 and CDR2 (germline): PRHDT, FYEKMQ (reference sequence). The DNA of the CDR3 is TGTGCCAGCAGCCCCAGACATGAAGGAGAGACCCAGTACTTC. Its protein product is CASSPRHEGETQYF.

The genes are TRBV3-1 (or the pseudogene TRBV3-2) and TRBJ2-7; D call uncertain. Trimming removed 3 bases from V and 2 bases from J, with 14 bases in between. CDR1 LGHDT and CDR2 YNNKEL come from the germline V gene (reference sequence). The CDR3 spans 15 residues. CDR3 in DNA: TGTGCCAGCAGCCAGGCTCCAGGTGTGGCCTACGAGCAGTACTTC. Protein: CASSQAPGVAYEQYF.

The chain carries TRBV7-9 and TRBJ1-2, with D unclear. The CDR3 has 13 amino acids. The germline V and J ends were trimmed by 5 bases and 2 bases, with 9 bases remaining between them. Germline CDR1 reads SEHNR; CDR2 reads FQNEAQ (reference sequence). The CDR3 loop is CASSPTGNYGYTF. In nucleotides, the CDR3 is TGTGCCAGCAGCCCTACTGGAAACTATGGCTACACCTTC.

CDR3: CASSVTGGSEKLFF. CDR3 sequence (DNA): TGCGCCAGCAGCGTAACAGGGGGGAGTGAAAAACTGTTTTTT. The genes are TRBV5-1 and TRBJ1-4, with 8 bases lining up with TRBD1. This CDR3 is built from 14 residues. Germline CDR1 and CDR2: SGHRS and YFSETQ. V was pared by 4 bases and J by 7 bases, with 6 bases of the junction left unmatched.

The gene calls are TRBV7-2 and TRBJ2-6; TRBD2 is a possible D gene (5 bases). V lost 1 base and J 4 bases, leaving 14 bases between the germline ends. The CDR3 has 17 residues. Looked up from germline, CDR1 is SGHTA and CDR2 is FQGNSA. Written as DNA, the CDR3 is TGTGCCAGCAGCTTAGTGGTTCCGGGGAGAGGGGCCAACGTCCTGACTTTC. Protein: CASSLVVPGRGANVLTF.

This chain links TRBV6-5 with TRBJ1-2, with a possible D match to TRBD1 (6 bases). CDR3 length: 12 amino acids. Trimming pared 7 bases from V and 4 bases from J, leaving 10 bases between. Per germline, CDR1 MNHEY and CDR2 SVGAGI. CDR3 loop: CASKGQPYGYTF. The CDR3 nucleotides are TGTGCCAGCAAAGGACAGCCCTATGGCTACACCTTC.

This clone has just one count. The chain couples TRBV5-1 to TRBJ1-3; 8 bases are a match to TRBD1. Germline V lookup: CDR1 SGHRS, CDR2 YFSETQ. This CDR3 has 19 residues. J lost 3 bases, V lost 0 bases, and 14 bases had no gene match. Written as DNA, the CDR3 is TGCGCCAGCAGCTTGGACTCGCAGGGGGCGCGAGGGTTTGGAAACACCATATATTTT. Amino acid sequence: CASSLDSQGARGFGNTIYF.

This chain connects TRBV20-1 to TRBJ1-5; TRBD1 is a possible D gene (5 bases). The germline V gene encodes CDR1 DFQATT and CDR2 SNEGSKA (reference sequence). The CDR3 contains 13 residues. V was pared by 3 bases and J by 9 bases, with 15 bases between. DNA of the CDR3: TGCAGTGCTAGTGACTCCGGGGCCTCGCCCCAGCATTTT. Amino acid sequence: CSASDSGASPQHF.

The chain recombines TRBV15 with TRBJ2-3; 9 nucleotides line up with TRBD1. The germline V gene has CDR1 LNHNV and CDR2 YYDKDF (reference sequence). This CDR3 is built from 16 residues. The V segment lost 5 bases and the J segment 1 base; nucleotides outside the gene matches: 7. The CDR3 reads CATSPTGGWGTDTQYF. The CDR3 coding sequence is TGTGCCACCAGCCCGACAGGGGGTTGGGGCACAGATACGCAGTATTTT.

The chain joins TRBV9 to TRBJ1-6; D possibly corresponds to TRBD1 (6 bases). Trimming stripped 3 bases from V and 8 bases from J, with 21 bases between. This CDR3 comprises 17 residues. The germline V gene encodes CDR1 SGDLS and CDR2 YYNGEE. The CDR3 reads CASSARTGGRVDSPLHF. CDR3 sequence (DNA): TGTGCCAGCAGCGCCCGAACTGGGGGCAGGGTCGATTCACCCCTCCACTTT.

The chain uses TRBV6-4 and TRBJ2-3, with TRBD1 matching over 10 bases. Germline-derived CDR1 and CDR2 are MRHNA and SNTAGT. V was clipped by 5 bases and J by 3 bases; unmatched bases: 5. The CDR3 covers 15 residues. The CDR3 region is CASSPGQGSTDTQYF. Here the CDR3 DNA reads TGTGCCAGCAGTCCGGGACAGGGGAGTACAGATACGCAGTATTTT.

The V and J genes are TRBV19 and TRBJ2-5, with unresolved D. This CDR3 region has 13 residues. CDR1 is LNHDA, CDR2 SQIVND, per germline (reference sequence). The V gene lost 4 bases and the J gene lost 4 bases, with 10 bases spanning the gap. CDR3: CASSTSGRETQYF. CDR3 bases: TGTGCCAGTAGTACCTCGGGTCGAGAGACCCAGTACTTC.

This chain links TRBV11-2 with TRBJ2-3, with D unclear. V shed 5 bases and J shed 0 bases, with 15 bases lying between them. Germline CDR1 and CDR2: SGHAT and FQNNGV. The CDR3 contains 16 residues. The DNA for the CDR3 is TGTGCCAGCAGCCCCCCCCGCGCGTATAGCACAGATACGCAGTATTTT. Residues: CASSPPRAYSTDTQYF.

The CDR3 loop reads CASSLRGQETEAFF. The CDR3, as DNA: TGTGCCAGCAGCCTCAGGGGGCAGGAGACTGAAGCTTTCTTT. The chain couples TRBV7-6 to TRBJ1-1; 8 bases map to TRBD1. This CDR3 has 14 residues. Trimming cost V 5 bases and J 5 bases; bases outside gene matches: 7. CDR1 is SGHVS and CDR2 is FNYEAQ in the germline V gene.